This T cell receptor (beta chain) was identified during a study of T-cell memory formation after mild COVID-19. Study overall: TCR clusters were largely donor specific.

TCR alpha and TCR beta cDNA libraries carrying sample barcodes and UMIs were produced by 5'RACE using constant-segment primers. From the 5' RACE reads, TCRdb called clonotypes with MiXCR, one entry per CDR3 protein. The sample comprises over 300,000 distinct CDR3 sequences, 20% to 25% of which are singletons, and 21% rests with the top ten. Study-level points and caveats: The authors did not confirm SARS-CoV-2 specificity of second-wave clones peaking day 37. Clones shrinking from day 15 to 85 showed even CD4/CD8 mixes; later expanders tilted CD4+.

This clonotype appeared a few times. Its antigen is undetermined. CDR1 is LGHDT, CDR2 YNNKEL, per germline (reference sequence). The CDR3 spans 13 residues. The ends were cut back, 1 base at V and 10 bases at J, with 12 bases in the middle. Sample: PBMCs or a T cell subset sorted from them (not recorded which). The receptor was derived from a man aged 18 to 29 who had mild COVID-19 (a few samples of this study predate the infection). Cell type and time point are not known. The chain combines TRBV3-1 with TRBJ2-3; D is undetermined. The CDR3 nucleotides are TGTGCCAGCAGCCAAGGCGACCGATTGGCGCAGTATTTT. Translated: CASSQGDRLAQYF.